The 15 T cell receptor beta chains listed next were all sequenced from one sample in a study of T cells in Graves' hyperthyroidism and ophthalmopathy (dated by TCRdb to between 2017 and 2020). Libraries were constructed by multiplex PCR. Sequencing was performed on an Illumina HiSeq 2000. The TCR beta CDR3 regions were amplified from RNA transcripts. The first round of RT-PCR for the TCR CDR3 was performed with the HTBI primer set and the Qiagen OneStep RT-PCR kit. The public reads were reprocessed in TCRdb via fastp at Q25 and MiXCR, keeping in-frame beta chains. All rows with the same CDR3 protein become a single entry with the most common DNA and genes. This sample comprises 800,000 or so distinct CDR3 sequences, about 38% of them detected only once. In total, the top ten clones hold around 10% of the sample. Sequenced: blood. The source of these receptors is a man between 18 and 35 years old with Graves' hyperthyroidism.

This clonotype was observed many times. The rearrangement links TRBV14 to TRBJ1-5, with D hard to call. The CDR3 runs to 11 residues. V gave up 4 bases and J gave up 6 bases, with 4 bases separating them. Germline lookup yields CDR1 SGHDN and CDR2 FVKESK. CDR3 sequence: CASSRSQPQHF. The CDR3 nucleotides read TGTGCCAGCAGCCGAAGTCAGCCCCAGCATTTT.

For this clonotype: The junction departs from the called germline gene at one end, perhaps through a read error. This chain joins TRBV20-1 and TRBJ2-5; no reliable D call. Germline V gives CDR1 DFQATT, CDR2 SNEGSKA (reference sequence). The CDR3 loop spans 10 amino acids. CDR3 DNA: TGCAGTGCTAGCGGAGAGACCCGGTACTTC. Its translation is CSASGETRYF.

CDR3 nucleotide sequence: TGCAGCGTCGCCGGGACAGGGAGATCCGGGGAGCTGTTTTTT. Its protein product is CSVAGTGRSGELFF. This chain joins TRBV29-1 and TRBJ2-2, with 9 bases matching TRBD1. The CDR3 contains 14 residues. V gave up 6 bases and J gave up 6 bases; unmatched junction bases: 8. Germline CDR1 and CDR2: SQVTM and ANQGSEA.

There are a few counts of this clonotype. V and J are TRBV29-1 and TRBJ2-2, with D possibly matching TRBD1 (6 bases). The ends were cut back, 0 bases at V and 0 bases at J, with 11 bases in the middle. Germline V gene data show CDR1 as SQVTM and CDR2 as ANQGSEA. The CDR3 is 16 residues long. The CDR3: CSVEDLPGANTGELFF. The CDR3 DNA sequence: TGCAGCGTTGAAGATTTGCCAGGGGCGAACACCGGGGAGCTGTTTTTT.

As to this clonotype: This could be a read error, since a much larger clone is one nucleotide away. This rearrangement joins TRBV5-1 to TRBJ2-6; unclear D gene. Trimming left V 3 bases short and J 0 bases short, with 10 bases between. This CDR3 is 16 amino acids long. The germline V gene has CDR1 SGHRS and CDR2 YFSETQ. CDR3 region: CASSYTASSGANVLTF. The CDR3 bases are TGCGCCAGCAGCTACACGGCTAGCTCTGGGGCCAACGTCCTGACTTTC.

J is TRBJ2-5 and V is TRBV29-1; 7 bases align to TRBD2. Germline lookup yields CDR1 SQVTM and CDR2 ANQGSEA. The ends lost 7 bases at V and 3 bases at J; junction bases unmatched: 5. CDR3 size: 12 residues. The CDR3 sequence is CSASSGEETQYF. DNA for the CDR3: TGCAGCGCTTCAAGCGGGGAAGAGACCCAGTACTTC.

Comment on this clonotype: This may come from a read error, since a much larger clone is one base off. V gene TRBV19 combines with J gene TRBJ1-1, with D unresolved. This CDR3 comprises 13 residues. Germline CDR1 LNHDA, CDR2 SQIVND (reference sequence). The CDR3 loop is CASGIYDFTEAFF. CDR3 bases: TGTGCCAGTGGTATCTACGACTTCACTGAAGCTTTCTTT.

This clonotype showed up many times. This chain links TRBV24-1 with TRBJ1-5, with unresolved D. V was cut by 2 bases and J by 4 bases, with 8 bases left in between. The CDR3 totals 14 residues. Germline CDR1 is KGHDR and CDR2 is SFDVKD. CDR3 region: CATSDSTANQPQHF. The CDR3 nucleotides are TGTGCCACCAGTGATTCGACTGCTAATCAGCCCCAGCATTTT.

This clonotype was recorded many times. The V and J genes are TRBV7-9 and TRBJ1-1; D not resolved. V was shortened by 1 base and J by 8 bases, with 11 bases between the two germline ends. Germline V lookup: CDR1 SEHNR, CDR2 FQNEAQ (reference sequence). This CDR3 comprises 13 residues. CDR3 sequence (DNA): TGTGCCAGCAGCTTAGGTCGGACCGGGGAAGCTTTCTTT. It encodes CASSLGRTGEAFF.

Comments on this clonotype: The junction and the germline gene differ at one end; a read error may be behind it. This rearrangement joins TRBV5-6 to TRBJ2-7, with a weak D call TRBD1 (5 bases). The CDR3 extends over 18 amino acids. Per germline, CDR1 SGHDT and CDR2 YYEEEE. CDR3 protein: CASSSPADSLTMIYGQYF. The CDR3, as DNA: TGTGCCAGCAGCTCACCCGCCGACAGCCTTACGATGATCTACGGGCAGTACTTC.

This clonotype was observed many times. V is TRBV6-6 and J is TRBJ1-6, with no clear D. V lost 5 bases and J 10 bases, leaving 9 bases between the germline ends. The CDR3 loop spans 12 amino acids. Per germline, CDR1 MNHNY and CDR2 SVGAGI (reference sequence). CDR3 bases: TGTGCCAGCAGTGGGAAGTGGTCACCCCTCCACTTT. Protein: CASSGKWSPLHF.

This clonotype was detected ten times or more. CDR3 amino acids: CSAETGGTKLFF. The CDR3 nucleotides read TGCAGCGCCGAAACAGGGGGCACAAAACTGTTTTTT. The chain joins TRBV29-1 to TRBJ1-4, with 9 positions matching TRBD1. The CDR3 contains 12 residues. V was pared by 7 bases and J by 10 bases, with 7 bases of the junction left unmatched. CDR1 and CDR2 (germline): SQVTM, ANQGSEA. Using reference TRBV29-1 and TRBJ1-4 for the parts outside the CDR3, the full variable domain is SAVISQKPSRDICQRGTSLTIQCQVDSQVTMMFWYRQQPGQSLTLIATANQGSEATYESGFVIDKFPISRPNLTFSTLTVSNMSPEDSSIYLCSAETGGTKLFFGSGTQLSVL.

This clonotype was counted only a few times. The chain employs TRBV5-1 and TRBJ1-4; D gene unclear. Germline V gene data show CDR1 as SGHRS and CDR2 as YFSETQ. CDR3 length equals 13 residues. V was clipped by 4 bases and J by 6 bases, with 10 bases between them. This chain's CDR3 is CASSPQADEKLFF. The CDR3 DNA reads TGCGCCAGCAGCCCCCAGGCGGATGAAAAACTGTTTTTT.

This clonotype was picked up many times. The chain combines TRBV15 with TRBJ1-6; no firm D call. CDR1 is LNHNV and CDR2 is YYDKDF in the germline V gene (reference sequence). CDR3 size: 15 residues. The V and J ends lost 1 base and 10 bases respectively, with 14 bases between them. CDR3 coding DNA: TGTGCCACCAGCAGAGTATACGGGTCGGGATCACCCCTCCACTTT. It codes for CATSRVYGSGSPLHF.

This clonotype showed up many times. CDR3 residues: CSVNRGAGGEQYF. The CDR3 DNA reads as TGCAGCGTGAACAGGGGCGCCGGGGGGGAGCAGTACTTC. The gene calls are TRBV29-1 and TRBJ2-7, with D perhaps TRBD1 or TRBD2 (7 bases each). The CDR3 is 13 residues long. V was cut by 6 bases and J by 7 bases, with 19 bases left in between. Germline values: CDR1 SQVTM, CDR2 ANQGSEA.